Listed below are T cell receptor beta chains from one sample, sequenced in a study of T cells after yellow fever vaccination. MiXCR, run by TCRdb on the 5' RACE reads, gives a single entry per CDR3 protein. This table holds nearly 350,000 distinct CDR3 sequences, roughly 8.3% found once. The specimen was PBMCs, collected 45 days after the first yellow fever vaccination. The origin of the receptors is a man aged 18-30 years who received the YFV17D yellow fever vaccine. Both conserved end residues are part of each CDR3. D genes are given only for firm matches. Size is stated for part of the rows, as once, few or many counts, or as a class when the clone is expanded.

j_call clone_size v_call d_call cdr3_aa cdr3_nt
TRBJ2-4 few TRBV10-3 NA CAISESTSLAKNIQYF TGTGCCATCAGTGAGTCCACTTCCCTAGCCAAAAACATTCAGTACTTC
TRBJ1-1 few TRBV18 TRBD1 CASSRTGNLMNTEAFF TGTGCCAGCTCTCGGACAGGGAACCTTATGAACACTGAAGCTTTCTTT
TRBJ1-1 few TRBV7-2 NA CASSFGAAMNTEAFF TGTGCCAGCAGCTTCGGGGCAGCGATGAACACTGAAGCTTTCTTT
TRBJ2-1 NA TRBV7-9 NA CASSLHGIDEQFF TGTGCCAGCAGCCTACACGGTATCGACGAGCAGTTCTTC
TRBJ1-5 NA TRBV6-5 NA CASSYSNDWAGVNQPQHF TGTGCCAGCAGTTACTCGAACGATTGGGCAGGGGTTAATCAGCCCCAGCATTTT
TRBJ1-1 NA TRBV7-9 NA CASSSEVRRENTEAFF TGTGCCAGCAGCTCAGAGGTCAGGAGAGAGAACACTGAAGCTTTCTTT
TRBJ2-3 NA TRBV7-2 NA CASQSQSKGDTQYF TGTGCCAGCCAGTCCCAATCAAAGGGAGATACGCAGTATTTT
TRBJ1-2 few TRBV12-3/TRBV12-4 NA CASSGFREGSVYGYTF TGTGCCAGCAGTGGTTTCCGTGAGGGCTCCGTCTATGGCTACACCTTC
TRBJ2-1 NA TRBV5-1 TRBD2 CASSLLSGGEDEQFF TGCGCCAGCAGCTTACTGAGCGGGGGGGAAGATGAGCAGTTCTTC
TRBJ2-1 many TRBV11-2 NA CASTAWGVNEQFF TGTGCCAGCACTGCCTGGGGGGTGAATGAGCAGTTCTTC
TRBJ2-5 many TRBV5-1 NA CASSPRVEETQYF TGCGCCAGCAGCCCCCGGGTTGAAGAGACCCAGTACTTC
TRBJ1-4 NA TRBV7-2 NA CASSPRAPLGEKLFF TGTGCCAGCAGCCCCAGGGCGCCGTTGGGTGAAAAACTGTTTTTT
TRBJ2-1 NA TRBV9 NA CASSVEGESSYNEQFF TGTGCCAGCAGCGTAGAAGGTGAAAGCTCCTACAATGAGCAGTTCTTC
TRBJ1-2 NA TRBV7-2 NA CASSLAETRGYTF TGTGCCAGCAGCTTAGCTGAGACCCGGGGCTACACCTTC
TRBJ1-6 few TRBV6-2/TRBV6-3 TRBD1 CASSSIRDSHSPLHF TGTGCCAGCAGTAGCATCCGGGACAGCCATTCACCCCTCCACTTT
TRBJ2-5 NA TRBV3-1 NA CASSQEGWNRRETQYF TGTGCCAGCAGCCAAGAGGGGTGGAACAGGCGGGAGACCCAGTACTTC
TRBJ2-5 NA TRBV10-3 NA CAISDRFSETQYF TGTGCCATCAGTGACAGGTTTTCGGAGACCCAGTACTTC
TRBJ1-5 NA TRBV2 TRBD1 CASSERQGYQPQHF TGTGCCAGCAGTGAAAGACAGGGGTATCAGCCCCAGCATTTT
TRBJ2-1 NA TRBV4-1 NA CASSPRPPGSNYNEQFF TGCGCCAGCAGCCCCCGCCCTCCAGGGTCGAACTACAATGAGCAGTTCTTC
TRBJ2-5 few TRBV10-3 NA CAISKQGEGETQYF TGTGCCATCAGTAAACAGGGAGAGGGAGAGACCCAGTACTTC
TRBJ2-7 NA TRBV12-3/TRBV12-4 NA CASSFWPQSSYEQYF TGTGCCAGCAGTTTCTGGCCGCAGAGCTCCTACGAGCAGTACTTC
TRBJ2-5 NA TRBV20-1 TRBD2 CSARAGEETQYF TGCAGTGCTAGGGCGGGGGAGGAGACCCAGTACTTC